This entry describes one TCR beta chain. It lacks a known antigen. It has no much larger one-base neighbor in the sample; base qualities were not kept. These data are taken from a study of shared T cell receptors in the human thymus (dated by TCRdb to the early 2020s). Context from the whole study: The study investigated the way shared, self-reactive T-cell receptor alpha chains are produced in the human thymus.

The library relied on the immunoSEQ multiplex PCR assay. This is the immuneACCESS table as TCRdb keeps it, with only in-frame sequences that have V and J called. A part of the clones is gone; compared with another copy, unresolved V genes explain less than half, and the rest is unexplained. A total of 700,000 or so clones appear in this sample, over 75% of them only once. The ten largest clones represent 0.0095% to 0.011% of the sample. The same sample was also used in a study of human thymus T cells. The second study's authors report: The donors were immunologically healthy infants in Finland who had open corrective cardiac surgery for congenital heart defects. The thymus tissue came from surgical resects taken out during corrective cardiac surgery. Usage of V and J gene segments appeared to be biased in both the thymic and the peripheral blood repertoires. Highly overlapping thymic TCR repertoires among unrelated individuals were reported in the related research. The study described the TCR alpha and beta repertoires in under ten infant thymus samples and a few matching peripheral blood samples. The cohort included over five male and a couple of female infants, with donor ages spanning 7 to 244 days. Thymocytes were released mechanically from tissue and stored at -70 °C as pellets of 10-30 million cells. A QIAsymphony instrument was used to extract genomic DNA from frozen cell pellets. TCRB and TCRAD loci were amplified from a standardized quantity of quality-controlled genomic DNA using the immunoSEQ multiplex PCR assay. The amplicons covered the V(D)J region and were long enough to include the CDR3 and to identify the V and J genes. The commercial immunoSEQ service was used to sequence amplicons on an Illumina platform. Primer bias and sequencing errors were corrected as previously described, and TCRAD and TCRB definitions were based on the IMGT database. The repertoires were analysed using immunoSEQ Analyzer 3.0 and VDJTools for basic statistics, V/J segment usage, diversity estimates, rarefaction and pairwise overlap. Diversity was estimated using the Chao1, ChaoE, Efron-Thisted, Shannon and inverse Simpson indices, and was also estimated on datasets down-sampled to the size of the smallest sample. Repertoire overlap was assessed by strict matching of CDR3 nucleotide sequence, V gene and J gene, and clustering was done by Jaccard-based multidimensional scaling. On average, thymus samples yielded 750,000 to 1,000,000 unique TCRB clonotypes, whereas blood samples yielded about 80,000.

This TCR was sampled from a girl under three years old with a congenital heart defect. Donor details come from another sample of the same person, matched by shared clones. The sample consisted of thymocytes.

CDR3 reads: CASGWDRDGANVLTF. The nucleotide sequence reads TGTGCTAGTGGTTGGGACAGGGATGGGGCCAACGTCCTGACTTTC. This chain joins TRBV12-5 to TRBJ2-6; the junction holds 9 bases that match TRBD1. The CDR3 goes from the cysteine to the phenylalanine over 15 residues. The sequence is cut down to CDR3 DNA, 45 bases in frame from base 1. Per the germline V gene, LGHNT is the CDR1 and FRNRAP is the CDR2. V trim: 4 bases; J trim: 3 bases; unmatched bases: 1.